These 26 T cell receptor beta chains were all obtained from the same sample, sequenced in a study of blood T cell repertoires in COVID-19. Libraries were prepared by immunoSEQ multiplex PCR; TCRdb keeps only in-frame clonotypes and omits some of them. The table lists 200,000 to 250,000 clones, 85% to 90% of them singletons. Sequenced sample: peripheral blood. The receptors were sampled from a man aged 30-40 years with COVID-19, enrolled during active disease.

A few counts support this clone. V and J are TRBV2 and TRBJ1-2; no clear D. The germline gives CDR1 SNHLY, CDR2 FYNNEI. Trimming took off 1 base at V and 1 base at J, with 13 bases between the two ends. The CDR3 has 16 residues. CDR3: CASSEDEYSGNYGYTF. The CDR3 DNA is TGTGCCAGCAGTGAAGACGAATATAGCGGTAACTATGGCTACACCTTC.

The chain is built from TRBV5-1 and TRBJ1-4; D gene ambiguous. Germline-derived CDR1 and CDR2 are SGHRS and YFSETQ. The CDR3 runs to 13 residues. Trimming took 4 bases from V and 8 from J, leaving 12 bases between them. This CDR3 reads CASSPRTGEKLFF. CDR3 bases: TGCGCCAGCAGCCCACGGACGGGAGAAAAACTGTTTTTT.

The V gene is TRBV13, the J gene TRBJ1-6; 10 nucleotides align to TRBD1. V trimming: 7 bases; J trimming: 6 bases; junction bases outside the gene matches: 12. CDR3 size: 17 residues. CDR1 is PRHDT and CDR2 is FYEKMQ in the germline V gene (reference sequence). As DNA, the CDR3 is TGTGCCAGCAAGTCGACAGGGGGCGAAGGATCTAATTCACCCCTCCACTTT. This encodes CASKSTGGEGSNSPLHF.

The chain combines TRBV30 with TRBJ2-3; D possibly corresponds to TRBD1 (5 bases). The V end lost 4 bases, the J end lost 6 bases, and 20 bases lay between the germline ends. Germline V lookup: CDR1 GTSNPN, CDR2 SVGIG (reference sequence). The CDR3 covers 15 residues. The DNA of the CDR3 is TGTGCCTGGACCTTCATAAAAGACAGTTTTGATACGCAGTATTTT. It is translated as CAWTFIKDSFDTQYF.

This clone has only one observation. The rearrangement joins TRBV5-1 to TRBJ1-4; no definite D call. With 0 bases removed from V and 0 bases from J, the gap between germline ends came to 6 bases. The CDR3 runs to 15 residues. The V gene's germline CDR1 is SGHRS and CDR2 YFSETQ. CDR3 amino acids: CASSLDSATNEKLFF. For the CDR3, the DNA is TGCGCCAGCAGCTTGGATTCTGCAACTAATGAAAAACTGTTTTTT. Full variable domain (outside the CDR3, taken from reference TRBV5-1 and TRBJ1-4): KAGVTQTPRYLIKTRGQQVTLSCSPISGHRSVSWYQQTPGQGLQFLFEYFSETQRNKGNFPGRFSGRQFSNSRSEMNVSTLELGDSALYLCASSLDSATNEKLFFGSGTQLSVL.

V gene TRBV7-9 combines with J gene TRBJ2-1; 9 nucleotides line up with TRBD2. The V segment lost 4 bases and the J segment 0 bases; nucleotides outside the gene matches: 10. Looked up from germline, CDR1 is SEHNR and CDR2 is FQNEAQ (reference sequence). The CDR3 is made up of 18 amino acids. For the CDR3, the DNA is TGTGCCAGCAGCTCCGGGGGAGCGGGAGGACACTCCTACAATGAGCAGTTCTTC. This translates into CASSSGGAGGHSYNEQFF. The full variable domain, with the rest looked up from reference TRBV7-9 and TRBJ2-1, is DTGVSQNPRHKITKRGQNVTFRCDPISEHNRLYWYRQTLGQGPEFLTYFQNEAQLEKSRLLSDRFSAERPKGSFSTLEIQRTEQGDSAMYLCASSSGGAGGHSYNEQFFGPGTRLTVL.

The table lists this clone with a count of one. The CDR3 DNA reads TGTGCCAGCAGTTTATGGGGGACAGTATACAATGAGCAGTTCTTC. It specifies CASSLWGTVYNEQFF. The V call is TRBV27, the J call TRBJ2-1, with 7 bases aligning to TRBD1. J was trimmed by 4 bases and V by 1 base; bases with no gene match: 4. Germline-derived CDR1 and CDR2 are MNHEY and SMNVEV (reference sequence). This CDR3 has 15 amino acids.

The V gene is TRBV5-1, the J gene TRBJ1-4; D is unclear. Germline-derived CDR1 and CDR2 are SGHRS and YFSETQ. There are 14 residues in the CDR3. The V and J ends lost 0 bases and 1 base respectively, with 4 bases between them. CDR3 nucleotides: TGCGCCAGCAGCTTGGCCCAAACTAATGAAAAACTGTTTTTT. Its translation: CASSLAQTNEKLFF. Supplemented by reference TRBV5-1 and TRBJ1-4, the full variable domain reads KAGVTQTPRYLIKTRGQQVTLSCSPISGHRSVSWYQQTPGQGLQFLFEYFSETQRNKGNFPGRFSGRQFSNSRSEMNVSTLELGDSALYLCASSLAQTNEKLFFGSGTQLSVL.

V is TRBV12-5 and J is TRBJ2-7, with 9 bases aligning to TRBD1. Germline values: CDR1 LGHNT, CDR2 FRNRAP. V lost 9 bases and J lost 6; bases outside the gene matches: 9. CDR3 length: 13 residues. DNA for the CDR3: TGTGCTAGCTTCGGGACAGGGAATAGCGAGCAGTACTTC. As protein: CASFGTGNSEQYF.

This sequence joins TRBV5-1 and TRBJ1-4; D is possibly TRBD1 (5 bases). Germline CDR1 reads SGHRS; CDR2 reads YFSETQ. The ends were cut back, 0 bases at V and 0 bases at J, with 9 bases in the middle. The CDR3 loop spans 16 amino acids. CDR3 coding DNA: TGCGCCAGCAGCTTGGGGGGCTCTGCAACTAATGAAAAACTGTTTTTT. As protein: CASSLGGSATNEKLFF.

This chain uses TRBV6-5 with TRBJ2-7, with TRBD1 matching over 9 bases. This CDR3 spans 14 amino acids. J lost 2 bases, V lost 8 bases, and 7 bases had no gene match. Germline V gene lookup returns CDR1 MNHEY and CDR2 SVGAGI. The CDR3 nucleotides read TGTGCCAGCGACACAGGGGGCATCCCCTACGAGCAGTACTTC. Its translation: CASDTGGIPYEQYF.

Written as DNA, the CDR3 is TGTGCCAGCACCTCAAGACTAGCGGGGGGTCCCTACGAGCAGTACTTC. Protein product: CASTSRLAGGPYEQYF. The chain links TRBV5-5 to TRBJ2-7, with 13 bases identical to TRBD2. The CDR3 length is 16 residues. Trimming at V came to 6 bases and at J to 2 bases, leaving 8 bases not matched to a gene. Germline assignment: CDR1 SGHKS and CDR2 YYEKEE (reference sequence).

The count of this clone is one. The chain carries TRBV9 and TRBJ2-3; D is perhaps TRBD1 (6 bases). Germline V lookup: CDR1 SGDLS, CDR2 YYNGEE. The CDR3 consists of 16 residues. V was cut by 2 bases and J by 6 bases, with 19 bases left in between. The CDR3 is CASSVGQSRGSDTQYF. In nucleotides, the CDR3 is TGTGCCAGCAGCGTGGGGCAGAGCAGGGGATCTGATACGCAGTATTTT.

This clone was seen only a few times. V is TRBV5-5 and J is TRBJ2-6; D is undetermined. CDR3 length equals 14 residues. V lost 0 bases to trimming and J lost 8 bases, with 9 bases between them. The V gene's germline CDR1 is SGHKS and CDR2 YYEKEE (reference sequence). CDR3 coding DNA: TGTGCCAGCAGCTTGGGGAGCAGCACCAACGTCCTGACTTTC. Amino acid sequence: CASSLGSSTNVLTF. Looking up the rest from reference TRBV5-5 and TRBJ2-6 gives the full variable domain: DAGVTQSPTHLIKTRGQQVTLRCSPISGHKSVSWYQQVLGQGPQFIFQYYEKEERGRGNFPDRFSARQFPNYSSELNVNALLLGDSALYLCASSLGSSTNVLTFGAGSRLTVL.

This chain joins TRBV28 and TRBJ1-1; D possibly corresponds to TRBD1 (5 bases). Germline V CDR1 and CDR2: MDHEN, SYDVKM. The CDR3 runs 14 residues. V lost 1 base and J lost 4, with 10 bases in between. The CDR3 DNA reads TGTGCCAGCAGTTTATCGGGCGGGGGCACTGAAGCTTTCTTT. This translates into CASSLSGGGTEAFF.

The chain couples TRBV9 to TRBJ1-1, with 7 bases matching TRBD1. This CDR3 is 14 amino acids long. CDR1 is SGDLS, CDR2 YYNGEE, per germline. Trimming at V came to 3 bases and at J to 4 bases, leaving 6 bases not matched to a gene. CDR3 coding DNA: TGTGCCAGCAGCGAAGACAGGGTGGCCACTGAAGCTTTCTTT. It encodes CASSEDRVATEAFF.

The chain uses TRBV18 and TRBJ1-4; 7 bases fit TRBD1. CDR1 and CDR2 from the germline V gene are KGHSH and LQKENI. The CDR3 has 14 residues. The V and J ends lost 2 bases and 8 bases, in that order; junction bases with no gene match: 5. This chain's CDR3 is CASSPGGGREKLFF. CDR3 sequence (DNA): TGTGCCAGCTCACCAGGAGGGGGCAGAGAAAAACTGTTTTTT.

This chain joins TRBV28 and TRBJ2-5; TRBD2 is a possible D gene (7 bases). There are 14 residues in the CDR3. Trimming removed 7 bases from V and 6 bases from J, with 18 bases in between. CDR1 is MDHEN, CDR2 SYDVKM, per germline. The CDR3, as DNA: TGTGCCAGCACTCCGGGGGGCGCAAGGAAGACCCAGTACTTC. Its translation: CASTPGGARKTQYF. The variable domain in full, with the rest retrieved from reference TRBV28 and TRBJ2-5, is DVKVTQSSRYLVKRTGEKVFLECVQDMDHENMFWYRQDPGLGLRLIYFSYDVKMKEKGDIPEGYSVSREKKERFSLILESASTNQTSMYLCASTPGGARKTQYFGPGTRLLVL.

The CDR3 sequence is CASSYSNFARVGGSGSPLHF. The CDR3 nucleotides read TGTGCCAGCAGTTACTCGAACTTCGCGAGGGTCGGTGGATCAGGTTCACCCCTCCACTTT. V gene TRBV6-2 or TRBV6-3 combines with J gene TRBJ1-6; no firm D call. V lost 0 bases and J lost 9, with 27 bases in between. CDR1 is MNHEY, CDR2 SVGEGT, per germline. The CDR3 has 20 residues.

This chain connects TRBV5-6 to TRBJ1-1; perhaps TRBD1 as D (5 bases). The germline CDR1 and CDR2 sequences are SGHDT and YYEEEE. With 4 bases removed from V and 4 bases from J, the gap between germline ends came to 14 bases. CDR3 length: 14 amino acids. CDR3 region: CASSATGESTEAFF. The CDR3 nucleotides are TGTGCCAGCAGCGCGACGGGGGAAAGCACTGAAGCTTTCTTT.

CDR3 amino acids: CASRTPPGLAGGPGTQYF. The CDR3 bases are TGTGCCAGCAGGACGCCCCCGGGACTAGCGGGAGGGCCTGGTACGCAGTATTTT. The chain joins TRBV11-2 to TRBJ2-3; 16 bases match TRBD2. Losses at the gene ends were 6 bases for V and 8 bases for J; bases not matched to a gene: 14. Per germline, CDR1 SGHAT and CDR2 FQNNGV. This CDR3 has 18 amino acids.

This clone came up many times. The chain is built from TRBV7-9 and TRBJ2-1; D might be TRBD2 (6 bases). Germline V CDR1 and CDR2: SEHNR, FQNEAQ (reference sequence). The CDR3 has 14 amino acids. The V gene lost 4 bases and the J gene lost 0 bases, with 7 bases spanning the gap. In DNA, the CDR3 is TGTGCCAGCAGCTCTAGCGCCTCCTACAATGAGCAGTTCTTC. This encodes CASSSSASYNEQFF.

V gene TRBV6-1 combines with J gene TRBJ2-5, with TRBD2 matching 15 bases. With 2 bases clipped from V and 2 bases from J, the junction kept 9 bases outside the gene matches. In germline, CDR1 is MNHNS, CDR2 SASEGT. The CDR3 runs 19 residues. CDR3 region: CASSEYRGLAGGPQETQYF. CDR3 nucleotides: TGTGCCAGCAGTGAATATCGGGGACTAGCGGGGGGTCCTCAAGAGACCCAGTACTTC.

The chain is built from TRBV6-2 or TRBV6-3 and TRBJ2-1, with TRBD1 as a possible D gene (5 bases). V lost 5 bases, J lost 10 bases, and 24 bases lay in between. The CDR3 consists of 16 residues. Germline loops: CDR1 MNHEY, CDR2 SVGEGT. CDR3 sequence: CASSVLHTGNWQEQFF. Written as DNA, the CDR3 is TGTGCCAGCAGTGTACTTCACACAGGCAATTGGCAAGAGCAGTTCTTC.

V is TRBV5-1 and J is TRBJ1-5, with 11 bases that match TRBD1. The CDR3 loop spans 15 amino acids. V lost 5 bases, J lost 5 bases, and 6 bases stayed unmatched. CDR1 SGHRS and CDR2 YFSETQ come from the germline V gene. The CDR3 nucleotides are TGCGCCAGCAGTCCCGGACAGGGGGCTGATCAGCCCCAGCATTTT. Its protein product is CASSPGQGADQPQHF.

The chain recombines TRBV24-1 with TRBJ1-6, with 9 bases matching TRBD1. The CDR3 has 20 amino acids. Germline loops: CDR1 KGHDR, CDR2 SFDVKD. The junction had 12 bases not matched to a gene; V was cut back by 4 bases and J by 0 bases. For the CDR3, the DNA is TGTGCCACCAGTGACCCTCGTTGCGGGACAGGGTGCTCCTATAATTCACCCCTCCACTTT. Residues: CATSDPRCGTGCSYNSPLHF.